Shown below are 10 T cell receptor beta chains from a single sample sequenced in a study of response to subunit inactivated influenza vaccine. Each CDR3 protein is one row after TCRdb ran MiXCR on the RT-PCR reads. The sample holds fewer than 750,000 distinct CDR3 sequences, less than 15% seen once. The material sequenced was PBMCs from blood, taken roughly 12 days after vaccination. The receptors come from a man aged 45-60 years who received an inactivated influenza vaccine.

This clonotype has a handful of counts. The gene calls are TRBV7-2 and TRBJ2-1; 8 bases map to TRBD2. With 5 bases clipped from V and 2 bases from J, the junction kept 8 bases outside the gene matches. This CDR3 is 16 amino acids long. Germline CDR1 SGHTA, CDR2 FQGNSA. DNA of the CDR3: TGTGCCAGCAGCCCCATGCCAGCGGGAGCCTACAATGAGCAGTTCTTC. Protein sequence: CASSPMPAGAYNEQFF. Full variable domain (missing parts from reference TRBV7-2 and TRBJ2-1): GAGVSQSPSNKVTEKGKDVELRCDPISGHTALYWYRQSLGQGLEFLIYFQGNSAPDKSGLPSDRFSAERTGGSVSTLTIQRTQQEDSAVYLCASSPMPAGAYNEQFFGPGTRLTVL.

This clonotype came up a few times. This chain uses TRBV7-2 with TRBJ2-7; D perhaps matches TRBD2 (5 bases). CDR3 size: 13 residues. V shed 5 bases and J shed 4 bases, with 12 bases lying between them. Germline V lookup: CDR1 SGHTA, CDR2 FQGNSA. CDR3 in DNA: TGTGCCAGCAGCGCCGGGGTTTTATACGAGCAGTACTTC. Translating it yields CASSAGVLYEQYF.

This clonotype was seen more than once but under ten times. J is TRBJ2-1 and V is TRBV7-7; D is possibly TRBD2 (7 bases). The germline V gene encodes CDR1 SSHAT and CDR2 FNYEAQ (reference sequence). This CDR3 has 12 residues. DNA of the CDR3: TGTGCTATTCGGGGGGCCAACAATGAGCAGTTCTTC. It is translated as CAIRGANNEQFF. Using reference TRBV7-7 and TRBJ2-1 for the parts outside the CDR3, the full variable domain is GAGVSQSPRYKVTKRGQDVTLRCDPISSHATLYWYQQALGQGPEFLTYFNYEAQPDKSGLPSDRFSAERPEGSISTLTIQRTEQRDSAMYRCAIRGANNEQFFGPGTRLTVL.

This clonotype was recorded a few times. The chain links TRBV29-1 to TRBJ2-3; 10 positions match TRBD2. The ends lost 7 bases at V and 3 bases at J; junction bases unmatched: 10. The V gene's germline CDR1 is SQVTM and CDR2 ANQGSEA. The CDR3 is 15 residues long. Written as DNA, the CDR3 is TGCAGCGCCGTCGGAATAGCGGGAGGTACAGATACGCAGTATTTT. It yields the protein CSAVGIAGGTDTQYF.

The chain combines TRBV5-1 with TRBJ1-6; no definite D call. Germline values: CDR1 SGHRS, CDR2 YFSETQ. This CDR3 comprises 14 residues. Trimming stripped 4 bases from V and 8 bases from J, with 13 bases between. CDR3 in amino acids: CASSADGQDSPLHF. For the CDR3, the DNA is TGCGCCAGCAGCGCCGATGGCCAGGATTCACCCCTCCACTTT. The variable domain in full, with the rest retrieved from reference TRBV5-1 and TRBJ1-6, is KAGVTQTPRYLIKTRGQQVTLSCSPISGHRSVSWYQQTPGQGLQFLFEYFSETQRNKGNFPGRFSGRQFSNSRSEMNVSTLELGDSALYLCASSADGQDSPLHFGNGTRLTVT.

This clonotype appeared many times. The rearrangement links TRBV20-1 to TRBJ2-3, with D perhaps matching TRBD1 (5 bases). Per germline, CDR1 DFQATT and CDR2 SNEGSKA (reference sequence). The CDR3 is 16 residues long. Trimming removed 3 bases from V and 0 bases from J, with 16 bases in between. The CDR3 DNA reads TGCAGTGCTAGTGGTAGGACACAACCTAGCACAGATACGCAGTATTTT. Encoded protein: CSASGRTQPSTDTQYF.

The J gene is TRBJ2-5, the V gene TRBV20-1; TRBD2 matches at 11 bases. The junction had 5 bases not matched to a gene; V was cut back by 5 bases and J by 3 bases. CDR3 size: 14 residues. In germline, CDR1 is DFQATT, CDR2 SNEGSKA (reference sequence). Written as DNA, the CDR3 is TGCAGTGCTTTTCTAGCGGGGGGAGAAGAGACCCAGTACTTC. It codes for CSAFLAGGEETQYF.

The CDR3 nucleotides are TGCGCCAGCAGCCAAGGCTGGGCCCCCCTGGGCCACAATGAGCAGTTCTTC. Translating gives CASSQGWAPLGHNEQFF. V usage is TRBV4-3 and J usage is TRBJ2-1; D remains ambiguous. V was pared by 1 base and J by 5 bases, with 18 bases between. The CDR3 sequence is 17 residues long. CDR1 is LGHNA and CDR2 is YSLEER in the germline V gene.

This clonotype has only a few counts. The gene calls are TRBV27 and TRBJ2-5, with 10 bases identical to TRBD1. Trimming cost V 6 bases and J 5 bases; bases outside gene matches: 12. The CDR3 is 16 amino acids. Germline assignment: CDR1 MNHEY and CDR2 SMNVEV (reference sequence). The CDR3, as DNA: TGTGCCAGCAGCTTGAATCCGGGACAGGGGACGGAGACCCAGTACTTC. Translation gives CASSLNPGQGTETQYF.

With respect to this clonotype: A read error may produce the germline difference seen at one junction end. The rearrangement links TRBV15 to TRBJ2-2; no clear D. Germline V gene data show CDR1 as LNHNV and CDR2 as YYDKDF (reference sequence). There are 13 residues in the CDR3. The CDR3 DNA reads as TGTGCCACCAGCAGCCAGAACATCGGGGAGCTGTTTTTT. Protein product: CATSSQNIGELFF. Variable domain in full (rest from reference TRBV15 and TRBJ2-2): DAMVIQNPRYQVTQFGKPVTLSCSQTLNHNVMYWYQQKSSQAPKLLFHYYDKDFNNEADTPDNFQSRRPNTSFCFLDIRSPGLGDTAMYLCATSSQNIGELFFGEGSRLTVL.